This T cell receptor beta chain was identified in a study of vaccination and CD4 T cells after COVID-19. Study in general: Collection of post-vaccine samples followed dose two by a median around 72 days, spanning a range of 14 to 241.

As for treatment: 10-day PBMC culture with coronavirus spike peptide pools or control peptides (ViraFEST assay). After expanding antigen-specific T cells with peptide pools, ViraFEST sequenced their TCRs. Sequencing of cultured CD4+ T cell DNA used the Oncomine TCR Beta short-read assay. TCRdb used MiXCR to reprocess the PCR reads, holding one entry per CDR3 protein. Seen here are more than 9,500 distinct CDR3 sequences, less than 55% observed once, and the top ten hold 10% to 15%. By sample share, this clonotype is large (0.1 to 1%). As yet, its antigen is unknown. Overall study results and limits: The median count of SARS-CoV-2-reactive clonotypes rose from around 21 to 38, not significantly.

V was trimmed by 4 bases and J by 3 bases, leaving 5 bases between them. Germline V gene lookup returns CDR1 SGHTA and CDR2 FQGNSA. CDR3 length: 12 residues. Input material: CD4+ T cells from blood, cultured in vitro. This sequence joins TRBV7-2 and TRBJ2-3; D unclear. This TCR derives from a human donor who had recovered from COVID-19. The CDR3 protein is CASSSYTDTQYF. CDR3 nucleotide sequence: TGTGCCAGCAGCTCCTATACAGATACGCAGTATTTT.